This T cell receptor beta chain came from a study of vaccination and CD4 T cells after COVID-19. Whole-study context: Six males and four females constituted the convalescent cohort, two of whom were Hispanic. According to the study, participants were given two doses of BNT162b2 or mRNA-1273 vaccine.

This CDR3 is built from 13 residues. V lost 2 bases, J lost 2 bases, and 1 base lay in between. Germline V gives CDR1 MNHEY, CDR2 SMNVEV (reference sequence). Time point given: late sampling 161 to 241 days after vaccination in three convalescent patients. TCRdb redid the calling of the PCR reads with MiXCR, one entry per CDR3 protein. Of about 29,000 distinct CDR3 sequences in the sample, around 49% were seen once. The chain recombines TRBV27 with TRBJ1-6, with no clear D. The sample consisted of CD4+ T cells from blood, taken about 7 months after SARS-CoV-2 vaccination. This sequence originates from a human donor who had recovered from COVID-19. The CDR3 coding sequence is TGTGCCAGCAGTTTAACCTATAATTCACCCCTCCACTTT. It codes for CASSLTYNSPLHF.